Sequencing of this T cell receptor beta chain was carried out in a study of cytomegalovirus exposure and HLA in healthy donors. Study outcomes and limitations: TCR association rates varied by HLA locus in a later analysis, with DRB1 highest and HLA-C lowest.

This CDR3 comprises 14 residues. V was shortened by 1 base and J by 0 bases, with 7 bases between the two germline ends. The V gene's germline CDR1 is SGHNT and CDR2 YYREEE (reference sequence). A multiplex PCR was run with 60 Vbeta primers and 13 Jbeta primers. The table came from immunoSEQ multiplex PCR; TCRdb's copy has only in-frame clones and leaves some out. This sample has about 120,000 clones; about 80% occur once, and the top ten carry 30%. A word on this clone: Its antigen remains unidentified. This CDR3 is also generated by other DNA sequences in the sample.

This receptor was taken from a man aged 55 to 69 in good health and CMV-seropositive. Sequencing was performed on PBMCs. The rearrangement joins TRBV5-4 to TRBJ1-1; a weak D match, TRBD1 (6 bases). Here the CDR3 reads CASSLTGMNTEAFF. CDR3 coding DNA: TGTGCCAGCAGCTTGACAGGGATGAACACTGAAGCTTTCTTT.